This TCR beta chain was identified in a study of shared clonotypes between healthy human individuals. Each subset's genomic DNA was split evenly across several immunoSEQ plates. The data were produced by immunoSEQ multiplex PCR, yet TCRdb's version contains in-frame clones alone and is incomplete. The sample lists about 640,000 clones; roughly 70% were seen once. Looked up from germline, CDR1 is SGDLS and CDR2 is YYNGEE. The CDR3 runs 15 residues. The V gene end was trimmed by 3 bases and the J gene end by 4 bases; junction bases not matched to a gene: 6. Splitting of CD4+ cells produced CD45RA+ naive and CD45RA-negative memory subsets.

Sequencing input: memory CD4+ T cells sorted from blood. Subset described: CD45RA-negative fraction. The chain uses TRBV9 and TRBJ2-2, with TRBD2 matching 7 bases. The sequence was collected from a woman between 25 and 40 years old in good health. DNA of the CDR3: TGTGCCAGCAGCGCAGGCACGGGGGGCACCGGGGAGCTGTTTTTT. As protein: CASSAGTGGTGELFF. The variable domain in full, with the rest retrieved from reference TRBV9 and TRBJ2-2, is DSGVTQTPKHLITATGQRVTLRCSPRSGDLSVYWYQQSLDQGLQFLIQYYNGEERAKGNILERFSAQQFPDLHSELNLSSLELGDSALYFCASSAGTGGTGELFFGEGSRLTVL.